This T cell receptor beta chain was retrieved from a study of T cells expressing NK-cell markers (dated by TCRdb to 2019 to 2021). With respect to the entire study: In sorted CD3+CD56+NKG2C+, CD3+CD56+NKG2C- and CD3+CD56-NKG2C+ T-cell subsets from eight donors, TCR beta-chain repertoires were profiled. All eight donors whose samples were sequenced were randomly selected healthy volunteers, three of them men and five women. Among the eight sequenced donors, seven were HCMV-seropositive and one was HCMV-seronegative. Libraries were sequenced as 2 x 150 bp reads on Illumina HiSeq 2000/2500, MiSeq or NextSeq. Results the study describes overall, beyond this receptor: Those dominant clonotypes were again the most abundant among CD3+CD56-NKG2C+ cells in a few donors, at roughly 28.3-65%. Whether the expanded NKG2C-expressing T cell clones were specific for HCMV antigens remained unclear. In five to seven donors, the dominant CD3+CD56+NKG2C+ clonotypes were found to rank among the top 10 CD8+ clonotypes and to make up about 1.0-7.0% of CD8+ T cells.

The CDR3 runs 14 amino acids, cysteine and phenylalanine included. DNA is not recorded here. CDR1 MNHEY and CDR2 SMNVEV were looked up in the germline V gene (reference sequence). A commercial ELISA kit detecting HCMV-specific IgG in serum was used to determine HCMV serostatus. Ficoll density gradient centrifugation was used to isolate peripheral blood mononuclear cells from blood. Instrument used: Illumina HiSeq 2000. TCR beta cDNA libraries were prepared using 5'RACE template switching, which introduced a universal primer site and unique molecular identifiers. cDNA synthesis was primed from the TCR beta constant segment, followed by two successive PCR amplification steps. The original methods were these. MIGEC was used to demultiplex reads and group the reads by UMI, and MiTCR was used to assemble and quantify clonotypes. To exclude erroneous sequences, only TCR cDNA sequences supported by at least two reads were retained. Downstream repertoire analysis used the tcR package, and clonotypes were matched across fractions by CDR3 nucleotide sequence plus V segment. VDJmatch was used to annotate antigen specificity against VDJdb, with one amino acid substitution allowed in CDR3. TCRdb reprocessed the reads and provides one entry for every CDR3 protein sequence; no DNA is given. The V and J calls reflect TCRdb's pipeline rather than the authors' work. This sample's clone table shows around 21,000 distinct CDR3 sequences. Approximately 58% of the sample lies in the top ten.

About this clonotype itself: No cognate antigen has been identified for it.

The source material was blood T cells: a sorted CD56 or NKG2C T cell subset, CD4+ or CD8+ T cells, or bulk PBMC T cells (not recorded which). This TCR was recovered from a man between 18 and 69 years old in good health. The chain employs TRBV27 and TRBJ1-1. The CDR3 reads as follows: CASTRGQGGTEAFF.